This is a list of T cell receptor beta chains from one sample in a study of cytomegalovirus exposure and HLA in healthy donors. Profiling relied on immunoSEQ multiplex PCR, and the TCRdb table lists in-frame clones only, not all of them. Here the sample spans about 140,000 clones, roughly two thirds being singletons. Sequencing was performed on PBMCs. The receptor set was obtained from a male donor in good health and CMV-seronegative. Each CDR3 is given with its conserved first and last residue. Fields, in order: clone size, D gene, J gene, V gene, CDR3 DNA, CDR3 protein. D genes are given only for firm matches. Not every row has a clone size; where given, it reads once, few, many or a size class.

NA,NA,TRBJ2-7,TRBV6-1,TGTGCCAGCAGTGTGACAGGATTTGGCGAGCAGTACTTC,CASSVTGFGEQYF
NA,NA,TRBJ2-2,TRBV15,TGTGCCACCAGCAGAGCGGGGGGCAACACCGGGGAGCTGTTTTTT,CATSRAGGNTGELFF
once,TRBD1,TRBJ2-2,TRBV29-1,TGCAGCGCAGCAGGGGGTCCCAACACCGGGGAGCTGTTTTTT,CSAAGGPNTGELFF
NA,TRBD1,TRBJ1-1,TRBV10-3,TGTGCCATCAGGGGGGACTTATCCGGGACAGAAATTGAAGCTTTCTTT,CAIRGDLSGTEIEAFF
NA,TRBD2,TRBJ2-1,TRBV2,TGTGCCAGCAGTGCGCGGGGGATCTCCTACAATGAGCAGTTCTTC,CASSARGISYNEQFF
NA,NA,TRBJ1-2,TRBV15,TGTGCCACCAGCAGAGAGAGGGTAGGGGGCTACACCTTC,CATSRERVGGYTF
NA,TRBD1,TRBJ1-2,TRBV6-5,TGTGCCAGCAGCTCACGCGACAGGGGGCTAGGTGGCTACACCTTC,CASSSRDRGLGGYTF
once,NA,TRBJ2-3,TRBV19,TGTGCCACCGGGACACTCACAGATACGCAGTATTTT,CATGTLTDTQYF
NA,NA,TRBJ1-2,TRBV6-5,TGTGCCAGCAGCTTAAAGAGGGCCTATGGCTACACCTTC,CASSLKRAYGYTF
NA,NA,TRBJ1-2,TRBV27,TGTGCCAGCAGTCCTCGTCCGGACATCCAACCCAATGGCTACACCTTC,CASSPRPDIQPNGYTF
NA,NA,TRBJ2-7,TRBV12-5,TGTGCTAGTGGTCCCCCGACTCAAGCGGTCCGCGAGCAGTACTTC,CASGPPTQAVREQYF
NA,TRBD2,TRBJ2-7,TRBV5-6,TGTGCCAGCAGCCCCTTAGGAGCGGGAGCCTACGAGCAGTACTTC,CASSPLGAGAYEQYF
few,NA,TRBJ2-4,TRBV4-1,TGCGCCAGCAGCCAAGATCAGCCAGAAGGGGGGGGAAGAAACATTCAGTACTTC,CASSQDQPEGGGRNIQYF
NA,TRBD1,TRBJ1-4,TRBV2,TGTGCCAGCAGCGAGGCGACAGGGGGTAGGGAAAAACTGTTTTTT,CASSEATGGREKLFF
NA,TRBD2,TRBJ2-7,TRBV15,TGTGCCACCAGCAGAGATGGAGAGCGGGGCCTACCCTGCGAGCAGTACTTC,CATSRDGERGLPCEQYF
NA,NA,TRBJ1-4,TRBV5-6,TGTGCCAGCAGCTTTGGGGGACTCACGAGCGAAAAACTGTTTTTT,CASSFGGLTSEKLFF
NA,NA,TRBJ1-1,TRBV7-9,TGTGCCAGCAGCTTAAGGGTCAGGGGCACTGAAGCTTTCTTT,CASSLRVRGTEAFF
few,TRBD1,TRBJ2-7,TRBV5-6,TGTGCCAGCAGCTTGGACAGGGGGGCTTCTAGGCAGTACTTC,CASSLDRGASRQYF
NA,NA,TRBJ2-6,TRBV18,TGTGCCAGCTCGCCCGACTCTGCTGGGGCCAACGTCCTGACTTTC,CASSPDSAGANVLTF
NA,NA,TRBJ1-4,TRBV5-1,TGCGCCAGCAGCTTAGACCGGGTCTCGGGGGAAAAACTGTTTTTT,CASSLDRVSGEKLFF
NA,NA,TRBJ1-1,TRBV5-5,TGTGCCAGCAGCTTGGTAGCGGGGAACACTGAAGCTTTCTTT,CASSLVAGNTEAFF
once,TRBD2,TRBJ2-3,TRBV9,TGTGCCAGCAGCGTAGTTGAGCGGGGGACAGATACGCAGTATTTT,CASSVVERGTDTQYF
NA,NA,TRBJ1-5,TRBV6-1,TGTGCCAGCAGTGAACACCCCTCTTTGGGGGCTGGCAATCAGCCCCAGCATTTT,CASSEHPSLGAGNQPQHF
NA,TRBD2,TRBJ2-3,TRBV5-1,TGCGCCAGCAGCTTGACAAGCGGGGGGGCGGGAGATACGCAGTATTTT,CASSLTSGGAGDTQYF
NA,NA,TRBJ1-4,TRBV15,TGTGCCACCAGCCAGATCAGGATGAATGAAAAACTGTTTTTT,CATSQIRMNEKLFF
few,NA,TRBJ1-2,TRBV18,TGTGCCAGCTCACCAAGGCAGGGTGGGAACTATGGCTACACCTTC,CASSPRQGGNYGYTF
few,NA,TRBJ1-1,TRBV19,TGTGCCAGTAATTCCCTCGGGGGAGCTAACACTGAAGCTTTCTTT,CASNSLGGANTEAFF
NA,TRBD2,TRBJ2-1,TRBV5-4,TGTGCCAGCAGCCTATGGGGGGGACCCCGTGGGTTCTTC,CASSLWGGPRGFF
NA,TRBD1,TRBJ1-5,TRBV18,TGTGCCAGCTCACCGGGACAGGGGTTCCTTAGCAATCAGCCCCAGCATTTT,CASSPGQGFLSNQPQHF
few,NA,TRBJ2-5,TRBV28,TGTGCCAGCAGCGATCACAGGTTAGAGACCCAGTACTTC,CASSDHRLETQYF
NA,NA,TRBJ2-5,TRBV6-5,TGTGCCAGCAGGACGGGCAGGGTTGATCAGCAGTACTTC,CASRTGRVDQQYF
NA,NA,TRBJ2-3,TRBV7-3,TGTGCCAGCAGCTTAGGGCCTCCAAGGACAGATACGCAGTATTTT,CASSLGPPRTDTQYF
NA,TRBD1,TRBJ2-2,TRBV27,TGTGCCAGCAGTTTAATGGACAGGGGTCGAACCGGGGAGCTGTTTTTT,CASSLMDRGRTGELFF
NA,TRBD2,TRBJ2-5,TRBV29-1,TGCAGCGTTTGGGGGACTAGCGGCTACCAAGAGACCCAGTACTTC,CSVWGTSGYQETQYF
NA,NA,TRBJ2-2,TRBV5-1,TGCGCCAGCAGCCCGCTCAGTGGTAACACCGGGGAGCTGTTTTTT,CASSPLSGNTGELFF
few,TRBD1,TRBJ1-6,TRBV9,TGTGCCAGCAGCTCCTCAGGGGGCAGTAATTCACCCCTCCACTTT,CASSSSGGSNSPLHF
few,NA,TRBJ2-2,TRBV7-2,TGTGCCAGCAGCTCCTTCCCGCGGCAGATCATAAACACCGGGGAGCTGTTTTTT,CASSSFPRQIINTGELFF